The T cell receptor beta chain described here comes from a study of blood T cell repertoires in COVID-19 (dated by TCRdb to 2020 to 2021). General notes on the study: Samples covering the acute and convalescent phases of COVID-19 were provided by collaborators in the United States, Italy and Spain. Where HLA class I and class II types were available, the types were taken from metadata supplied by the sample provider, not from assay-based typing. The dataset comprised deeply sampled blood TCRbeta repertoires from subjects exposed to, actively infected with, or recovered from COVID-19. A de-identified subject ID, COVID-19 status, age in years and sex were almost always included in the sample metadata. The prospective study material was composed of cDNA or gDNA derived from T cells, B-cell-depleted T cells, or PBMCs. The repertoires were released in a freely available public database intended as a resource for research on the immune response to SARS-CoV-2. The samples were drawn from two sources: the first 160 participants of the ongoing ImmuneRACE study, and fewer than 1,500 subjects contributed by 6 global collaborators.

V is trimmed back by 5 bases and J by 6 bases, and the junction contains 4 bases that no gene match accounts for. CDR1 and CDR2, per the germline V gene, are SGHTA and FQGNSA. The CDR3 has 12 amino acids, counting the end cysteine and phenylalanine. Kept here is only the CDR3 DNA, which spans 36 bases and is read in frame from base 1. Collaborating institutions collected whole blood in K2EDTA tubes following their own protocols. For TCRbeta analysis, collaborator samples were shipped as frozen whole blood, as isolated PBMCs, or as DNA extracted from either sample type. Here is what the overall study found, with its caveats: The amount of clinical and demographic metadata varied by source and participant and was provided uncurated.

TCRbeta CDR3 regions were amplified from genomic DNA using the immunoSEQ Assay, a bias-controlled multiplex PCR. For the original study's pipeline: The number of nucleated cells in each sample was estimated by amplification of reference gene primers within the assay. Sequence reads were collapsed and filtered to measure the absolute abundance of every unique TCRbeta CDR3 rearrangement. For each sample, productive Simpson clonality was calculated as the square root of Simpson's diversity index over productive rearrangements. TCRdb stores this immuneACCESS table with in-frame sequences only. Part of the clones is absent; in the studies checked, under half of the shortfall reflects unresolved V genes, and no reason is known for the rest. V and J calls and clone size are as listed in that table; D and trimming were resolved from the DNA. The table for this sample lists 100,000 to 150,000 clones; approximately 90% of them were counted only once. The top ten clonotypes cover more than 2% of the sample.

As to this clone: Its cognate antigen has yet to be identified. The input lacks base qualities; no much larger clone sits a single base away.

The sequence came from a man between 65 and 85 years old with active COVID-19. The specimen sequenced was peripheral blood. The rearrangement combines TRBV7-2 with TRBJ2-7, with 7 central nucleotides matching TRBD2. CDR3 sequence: CASSRTRSEQYF. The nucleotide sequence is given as TGTGCCAGCAGCCGGACTAGATCCGAGCAGTACTTC.